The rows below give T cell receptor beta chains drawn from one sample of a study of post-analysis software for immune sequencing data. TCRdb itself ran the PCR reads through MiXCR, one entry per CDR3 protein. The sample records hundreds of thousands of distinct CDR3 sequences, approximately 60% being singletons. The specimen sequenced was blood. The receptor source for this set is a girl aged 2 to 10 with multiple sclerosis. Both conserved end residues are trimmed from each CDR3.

ASSQATGGTDTQY TRBJ2-3 TRBV4-1
ASSLIGNGELF TRBJ2-2 TRBV12-3/TRBV12-4
ASIPIHLEETQY TRBJ2-5 TRBV7-9
ASRDYGIYEQY - TRBV5-1
AACVRDQPPDTQY TRBJ2-3 TRBV10-3
ASSPRAGASYNEQF TRBJ2-1 TRBV12-3/TRBV12-4
ASSLRTSGSDEQY - TRBV7-9
ASSLAPAGGQEDTQY TRBJ2-3 TRBV5-1
ASSFRTAYGYT TRBJ1-2 TRBV7-2
ASSLGGTGGYNEQF TRBJ2-1 TRBV5-5
ASSLGGGVPYEQY TRBJ2-7 TRBV7-6
ASSYSMGDLATGELF TRBJ2-2 TRBV6-6
ASSLQDRGAPDYGYT TRBJ1-2 TRBV5-5
SVGTSGNIQY TRBJ2-4 TRBV29-1
ASSLGLAPGDEQF TRBJ2-1 TRBV7-9
ASSLEGEGQPQH TRBJ1-5 TRBV7-9
VSSFSGQQETQY TRBJ2-5 TRBV7-2
ASSGGQGRETQY TRBJ2-5 TRBV5-1
SAPSGSGYNEQF TRBJ2-1 TRBV20-1
ASSEGQTYNSPLH TRBJ1-6 TRBV25-1
ASSRAPNEKLF TRBJ1-4 TRBV18
ASSSTTVGNTEAF TRBJ1-1 TRBV6-2/TRBV6-3
ASSQGGGYNEQF TRBJ2-1 TRBV7-6
ASSGPGLAGDYNEQF TRBJ2-1 TRBV7-6
ATSSPKQYRGAGNEQF TRBJ2-1 TRBV15
ASSLVEDTQY TRBJ2-3 TRBV11-3
ASSLTGGQGYNEQF TRBJ2-1 TRBV7-3
ASSRRTSGSSYEQY TRBJ2-7 TRBV6-6
ASSPQGADYGYT TRBJ1-2 TRBV12-3/TRBV12-4
ASSSGLGTGDHEQY TRBJ2-7 TRBV5-1
ASSFNWGEQY TRBJ2-4 TRBV6-1
ASSQGRPNTQY TRBJ2-3 TRBV3-1
ATSDSAPANTGELF TRBJ2-2 TRBV24-1
SVDTPRQGLGYEQY TRBJ2-7 TRBV29-1
SADTGTGDQPQH TRBJ1-5 TRBV20-1